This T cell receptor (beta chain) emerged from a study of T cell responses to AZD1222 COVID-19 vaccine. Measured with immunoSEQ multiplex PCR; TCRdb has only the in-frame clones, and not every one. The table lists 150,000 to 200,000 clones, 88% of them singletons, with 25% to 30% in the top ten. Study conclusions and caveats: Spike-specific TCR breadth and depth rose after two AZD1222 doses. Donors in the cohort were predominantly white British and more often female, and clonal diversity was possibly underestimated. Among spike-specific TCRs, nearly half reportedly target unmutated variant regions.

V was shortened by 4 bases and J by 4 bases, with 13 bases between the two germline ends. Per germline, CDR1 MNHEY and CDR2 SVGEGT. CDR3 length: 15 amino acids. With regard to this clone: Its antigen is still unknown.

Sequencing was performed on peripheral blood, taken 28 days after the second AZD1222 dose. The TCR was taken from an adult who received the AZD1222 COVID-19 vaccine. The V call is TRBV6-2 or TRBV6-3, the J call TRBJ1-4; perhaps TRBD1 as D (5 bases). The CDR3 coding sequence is TGTGCCAGCAGTTTGACGGGGCCTTTTAATGAAAAACTGTTTTTT. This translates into CASSLTGPFNEKLFF.